One sample yielded the 24 T cell receptor beta chains listed below, sequenced in a study of T cell responses to AZD1222 COVID-19 vaccine. The protocol was immunoSEQ multiplex PCR, while the TCRdb copy is restricted to in-frame clones and leaves out a portion. The data hold about 110,000 clones, with over 80% observed a single time. The sample here was peripheral blood, taken on day 0 of AZD1222 vaccination. Every receptor here comes from an adult in good health.

This clone appeared once. The chain couples TRBV18 to TRBJ1-2, with D maybe TRBD1 (6 bases). The V end lost 3 bases, the J end lost 4 bases, and 15 bases lay between the germline ends. The CDR3 has 15 residues. The germline V gene encodes CDR1 KGHSH and CDR2 LQKENI. The CDR3 nucleotides are TGTGCCAGCTCACCGGGGGCGAATGGGGCCTATGGCTACACCTTC. Its protein is CASSPGANGAYGYTF.

The chain uses TRBV7-2 and TRBJ1-1, with 8 bases identical to TRBD1. Germline V gives CDR1 SGHTA, CDR2 FQGNSA. The CDR3 consists of 16 residues. With V trimmed by 4 bases and J by 4 bases, 11 bases remained unmatched. The CDR3 sequence: CASSYDLRGLGTEAFF. CDR3 DNA: TGTGCCAGCAGCTACGACCTCAGGGGGCTGGGCACTGAAGCTTTCTTT. The full variable domain, with the rest looked up from reference TRBV7-2 and TRBJ1-1, is GAGVSQSPSNKVTEKGKDVELRCDPISGHTALYWYRQSLGQGLEFLIYFQGNSAPDKSGLPSDRFSAERTGGSVSTLTIQRTQQEDSAVYLCASSYDLRGLGTEAFFGQGTRLTVV.

The chain carries TRBV7-9 and TRBJ2-1; TRBD2 matches 8 bases. Per germline, CDR1 SEHNR and CDR2 FQNEAQ (reference sequence). This CDR3 is 15 amino acids long. The trim removed 5 bases at V and 7 bases at J, leaving 10 bases unmatched. CDR3 region: CASSPRSSGHNEQFF. CDR3 nucleotide sequence: TGTGCCAGCAGCCCCAGATCTAGCGGGCATAATGAGCAGTTCTTC.

The V gene is TRBV18, the J gene TRBJ1-3; weak D call: TRBD1 (5 bases). From germline, CDR1 is KGHSH and CDR2 LQKENI. V gave up 3 bases and J gave up 0 bases, with 12 bases separating them. The CDR3 consists of 16 residues. The CDR3 here is CASSPMDITSGNTIYF. For the CDR3, the DNA is TGTGCCAGCTCACCTATGGACATTACCTCTGGAAACACCATATATTTT.

This clone appeared a single time. The genes are TRBV27 and TRBJ1-5; D perhaps matches TRBD1 (6 bases). Germline V gene data show CDR1 as MNHEY and CDR2 as SMNVEV (reference sequence). This CDR3 spans 13 amino acids. V was pared by 2 bases and J by 6 bases, with 8 bases between. As DNA, the CDR3 is TGTGCCAGCAGTTTAGGGGGGCCTCAGCCCCAGCATTTT. Protein: CASSLGGPQPQHF.

The V and J genes are TRBV19 and TRBJ2-4; D is ambiguous. V was pared by 5 bases and J by 1 base, with 12 bases between. This CDR3 spans 15 amino acids. Germline CDR1 reads LNHDA; CDR2 reads SQIVND (reference sequence). CDR3 sequence: CASSVDLEAKNIQYF. CDR3 in DNA: TGTGCCAGTAGTGTCGATCTAGAGGCCAAAAACATTCAGTACTTC. Combining the CDR3 with reference TRBV19 and TRBJ2-4 gives the whole variable domain DGGITQSPKYLFRKEGQNVTLSCEQNLNHDAMYWYRQDPGQGLRLIYYSQIVNDFQKGDIAEGYSVSREKKESFPLTVTSAQKNPTAFYLCASSVDLEAKNIQYFGAGTRLSVL.

J is TRBJ2-7 and V is TRBV6-5; 7 positions agree with TRBD2. In germline, CDR1 is MNHEY, CDR2 SVGAGI. This CDR3 has 15 residues. The J segment lost 6 bases and the V segment lost 7 bases, leaving 15 bases of the junction unmatched. CDR3 nucleotides: TGTGCCAGCATTCCTTCGGGGGGTCCCCGCTCCGAGCAGTACTTC. This translates into CASIPSGGPRSEQYF.

This clone was detected once. The V gene is TRBV3-1 (or the pseudogene TRBV3-2), the J gene TRBJ1-2; the D gene is possibly TRBD1 (6 bases). V was trimmed by 4 bases and J by 3 bases, leaving 15 bases between them. The CDR3 is made up of 15 amino acids. Per germline, CDR1 LGHDT and CDR2 YNNKEL (reference sequence). The CDR3 protein is CASSRGAGVDYGYTF. DNA for the CDR3: TGTGCCAGCAGCCGAGGGGCAGGGGTGGACTATGGCTACACCTTC.

The chain links TRBV18 to TRBJ2-1, with 12 bases fitting TRBD2. V gave up 3 bases and J gave up 6 bases; unmatched junction bases: 6. The length of the CDR3 is 16 residues. Per germline, CDR1 KGHSH and CDR2 LQKENI. The DNA for the CDR3 is TGTGCCAGCTCACCCTTGCTAGCGGGAGGGGGCAATGAGCAGTTCTTC. Translation gives CASSPLLAGGGNEQFF. Full variable domain (remainder filled in from reference TRBV18 and TRBJ2-1): NAGVMQNPRHLVRRRGQEARLRCSPMKGHSHVYWYRQLPEEGLKFMVYLQKENIIDESGMPKERFSAEFPKEGPSILRIQQVVRGDSAAYFCASSPLLAGGGNEQFFGPGTRLTVL.

This clone has just a few counts. J is TRBJ2-7 and V is TRBV5-4, with 13 bases matching TRBD2. The CDR3 loop spans 16 amino acids. Germline CDR1 SGHNT, CDR2 YYREEE (reference sequence). J gave up 5 bases and V 2 bases, and 7 bases lay outside the gene matches. DNA of the CDR3: TGTGCCAGCAGCTTATGGACTAGCGGGAGAGGCCACGAGCAGTACTTC. The encoded protein is CASSLWTSGRGHEQYF.

The chain has TRBV5-1 and TRBJ2-3; D might be TRBD2 (5 bases). Germline assignment: CDR1 SGHRS and CDR2 YFSETQ. V was trimmed by 1 base and J by 10 bases, leaving 10 bases between them. CDR3 size: 12 residues. CDR3 DNA: TGCGCCAGCAGCTTGAATGCGGGCGCGCAGTATTTT. Translated: CASSLNAGAQYF. Supplemented by reference TRBV5-1 and TRBJ2-3, the full variable domain reads KAGVTQTPRYLIKTRGQQVTLSCSPISGHRSVSWYQQTPGQGLQFLFEYFSETQRNKGNFPGRFSGRQFSNSRSEMNVSTLELGDSALYLCASSLNAGAQYFGPGTRLTVL.

This clone was seen once. The rearrangement joins TRBV9 to TRBJ1-1; weak D call: TRBD1 (6 bases). The germline V gene has CDR1 SGDLS and CDR2 YYNGEE. The V gene lost 2 bases and the J gene lost 3 bases, with 11 bases spanning the gap. The CDR3 length is 14 residues. The CDR3 spells CASSVGTPYTEAFF. In DNA form, the CDR3 reads TGTGCCAGCAGCGTGGGGACACCTTACACTGAAGCTTTCTTT.

The chain's CDR3 is CASSDYRDRNTEAFF. The CDR3 DNA follows: TGCGCCAGCAGTGACTACAGGGACAGAAACACTGAAGCTTTCTTT. The gene calls are TRBV10-2 and TRBJ1-1; 7 bases agree with TRBD1. This CDR3 contains 15 residues. In germline, CDR1 is WSHSY, CDR2 SAAADI. With V trimmed by 3 bases and J by 2 bases, 6 bases remained unmatched.

The chain links TRBV18 to TRBJ1-1, with a possible D match to TRBD1 (5 bases). The germline gives CDR1 KGHSH, CDR2 LQKENI. This CDR3 spans 14 amino acids. Trimming took 9 bases from V and 2 from J, leaving 16 bases between them. Here the CDR3 DNA reads TGTGCCAGTAGCGCGGGGGGTGGTAACACTGAAGCTTTCTTT. Its protein product is CASSAGGGNTEAFF.

The J gene is TRBJ2-1, the V gene TRBV9; D call uncertain. This CDR3 is 15 amino acids long. V was trimmed by 4 bases and J by 0 bases, leaving 11 bases between them. CDR1 and CDR2 from the germline V gene are SGDLS and YYNGEE. The CDR3 DNA sequence: TGTGCCAGCAGCTCCGACGGAAGCTCCTACAATGAGCAGTTCTTC. This encodes CASSSDGSSYNEQFF.

The gene calls are TRBV5-1 and TRBJ2-1; unclear D gene. Germline CDR1 and CDR2: SGHRS and YFSETQ. V shed 0 bases and J shed 9 bases, with 13 bases lying between them. This CDR3 contains 14 residues. The CDR3 DNA is TGCGCCAGCAGCTTGGGGCTTCCGGCCATTGAGCAGTTCTTC. Its protein is CASSLGLPAIEQFF.

This chain uses TRBV5-1 with TRBJ1-3, with D unresolved. Germline CDR1 is SGHRS and CDR2 is YFSETQ. Trimming took off 0 bases at V and 0 bases at J, with 4 bases between the two ends. This CDR3 is 14 amino acids long. CDR3 protein: CASSLAFSGNTIYF. In DNA form, the CDR3 reads TGCGCCAGCAGCTTGGCCTTCTCTGGAAACACCATATATTTT.

The V gene is TRBV29-1, the J gene TRBJ1-4; weak D call: TRBD1 (6 bases). CDR3 size: 13 residues. V dropped 6 bases and J dropped 7 bases, with 15 bases sitting between them. Germline CDR1 is SQVTM and CDR2 is ANQGSEA. The DNA for the CDR3 is TGCAGCGTCACGGACGGGGGCGGTGAAAAACTGTTTTTT. Residues: CSVTDGGGEKLFF. Complete variable domain (other parts from reference TRBV29-1 and TRBJ1-4): SAVISQKPSRDICQRGTSLTIQCQVDSQVTMMFWYRQQPGQSLTLIATANQGSEATYESGFVIDKFPISRPNLTFSTLTVSNMSPEDSSIYLCSVTDGGGEKLFFGSGTQLSVL.

This clone has just one count. The chain joins TRBV27 to TRBJ2-3; the D gene could be TRBD1 or TRBD2 (6 bases each). V lost 6 bases to trimming and J lost 0 bases, with 16 bases between them. Germline assignment: CDR1 MNHEY and CDR2 SMNVEV (reference sequence). The CDR3 is made up of 16 amino acids. The CDR3 loop reads CASSRLGGGSTDTQYF. For the CDR3, the DNA is TGTGCCAGCAGCCGATTGGGGGGCGGGAGCACAGATACGCAGTATTTT.

V usage is TRBV15 and J usage is TRBJ1-2; D is unresolved. Germline values: CDR1 LNHNV, CDR2 YYDKDF (reference sequence). The V gene lost 4 bases and the J gene lost 6 bases, with 15 bases spanning the gap. The CDR3 sequence is 14 residues long. CDR3 bases: TGTGCCACCAGCACTCGGGCCTCGGGCCATGGCTACACCTTC. Its translation is CATSTRASGHGYTF.

This chain links TRBV5-1 with TRBJ2-3; D call uncertain. Trimming took 3 bases from V and 0 from J, leaving 11 bases between them. Germline loops: CDR1 SGHRS, CDR2 YFSETQ. CDR3 length equals 15 residues. Here the CDR3 DNA reads TGCGCCAGCAGCTACTTAGCAGCTAGCACAGATACGCAGTATTTT. Translated: CASSYLAASTDTQYF.

This clone was seen just once. J is TRBJ2-1 and V is TRBV7-6; D call uncertain. CDR3 size: 13 residues. The V and J ends lost 0 bases and 7 bases respectively, with 7 bases between them. Germline lookup yields CDR1 SGHVS and CDR2 FNYEAQ. The CDR3 loop reads CASSLARRNEQFF. For the CDR3, the DNA is TGTGCCAGCAGCTTAGCGCGTAGGAATGAGCAGTTCTTC. Complete variable domain (other parts from reference TRBV7-6 and TRBJ2-1): GAGVSQSPRYKVTKRGQDVALRCDPISGHVSLYWYRQALGQGPEFLTYFNYEAQQDKSGLPNDRFSAERPEGSISTLTIQRTEQRDSAMYRCASSLARRNEQFFGPGTRLTVL.

The rearrangement uses TRBV30 and TRBJ1-1; D remains unclear. The CDR3 covers 13 residues. V lost 4 bases and J 4 bases, leaving 13 bases between the germline ends. Looked up from germline, CDR1 is GTSNPN and CDR2 is SVGIG (reference sequence). The CDR3 is CAWNVGYGTEAFF. CDR3 nucleotide sequence: TGTGCCTGGAATGTGGGGTATGGCACTGAAGCTTTCTTT.

The chain couples TRBV11-2 to TRBJ2-1; weak D call: TRBD1 (5 bases). Per the germline V gene, CDR1 is SGHAT and CDR2 is FQNNGV. The CDR3 is 16 amino acids. Deletions cut 2 bases from V and 5 bases from J, with 16 bases between. The CDR3 sequence is CASSLLRSKGDNEQFF. The CDR3 coding sequence is TGTGCCAGCAGCTTACTTCGGTCAAAAGGGGACAATGAGCAGTTCTTC.